This T cell receptor beta chain was identified in a study of response to subunit inactivated influenza vaccine. Study-wide results and caveats: T cells newly recruited by each seasonal influenza vaccination are few, the authors suggested.

As for this clonotype: Its antigen is currently unknown.

Germline V lookup: CDR1 SGHVS, CDR2 FNYEAQ. The CDR3 is 13 amino acids. Trimming stripped 4 bases from V and 7 bases from J, with 13 bases between. TCRdb passed the RT-PCR reads through MiXCR, listing each CDR3 protein once. The sample includes more than 700,000 distinct CDR3 sequences, over 20% of them seen just once. The sample here was PBMCs from blood, taken 5 to 6 days after vaccination. The source is a man in his fifties or sixties who received an inactivated influenza vaccine. The chain recombines TRBV7-6 with TRBJ1-1; TRBD1 is a possible D gene (5 bases). As DNA, the CDR3 is TGTGCCAGCAGCTCTCGGGACGGCTATGAAGCTTTCTTT. The encoded protein is CASSSRDGYEAFF. The complete variable domain, with remaining parts taken from reference TRBV7-6 and TRBJ1-1, reads GAGVSQSPRYKVTKRGQDVALRCDPISGHVSLYWYRQALGQGPEFLTYFNYEAQQDKSGLPNDRFSAERPEGSISTLTIQRTEQRDSAMYRCASSSRDGYEAFFGQGTRLTVV.